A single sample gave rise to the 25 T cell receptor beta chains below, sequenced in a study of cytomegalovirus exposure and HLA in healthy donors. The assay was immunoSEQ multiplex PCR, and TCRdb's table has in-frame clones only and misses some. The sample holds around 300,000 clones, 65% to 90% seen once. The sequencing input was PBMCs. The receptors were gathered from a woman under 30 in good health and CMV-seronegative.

The CDR3 protein is CASNRRDSQYEQYF. CDR3 bases: TGTGCCAGCAACCGTCGGGACTCACAATACGAGCAGTACTTC. The V and J genes are TRBV13 and TRBJ2-7; tentatively, D is TRBD2 (6 bases). The CDR3 is made up of 14 amino acids. The V gene lost 7 bases and the J gene lost 4 bases, with 17 bases spanning the gap. Germline values: CDR1 PRHDT, CDR2 FYEKMQ (reference sequence).

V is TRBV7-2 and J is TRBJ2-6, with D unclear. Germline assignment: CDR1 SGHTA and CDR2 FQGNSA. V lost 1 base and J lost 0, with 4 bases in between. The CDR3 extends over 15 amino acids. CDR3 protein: CASSLDTSGANVLTF. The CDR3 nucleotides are TGTGCCAGCAGCTTAGACACCTCTGGGGCCAACGTCCTGACTTTC.

The CDR3 protein is CASSQEEAGPYEQYF. CDR3 in DNA: TGCGCCAGCAGCCAAGAAGAGGCGGGGCCCTACGAGCAGTACTTC. The chain couples TRBV4-1 to TRBJ2-7; tentatively, D is TRBD2 (6 bases). Germline V gives CDR1 MGHRA, CDR2 YSYEKL. CDR3 length: 15 amino acids. Trimming removed 0 bases from V and 2 bases from J, with 11 bases in between.

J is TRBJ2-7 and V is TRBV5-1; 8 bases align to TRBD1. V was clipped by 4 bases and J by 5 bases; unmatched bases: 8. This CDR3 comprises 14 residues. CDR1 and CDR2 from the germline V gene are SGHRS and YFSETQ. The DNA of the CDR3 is TGCGCCAGCAGCCCAGGACAGGGTGGCCACGAGCAGTACTTC. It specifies CASSPGQGGHEQYF.

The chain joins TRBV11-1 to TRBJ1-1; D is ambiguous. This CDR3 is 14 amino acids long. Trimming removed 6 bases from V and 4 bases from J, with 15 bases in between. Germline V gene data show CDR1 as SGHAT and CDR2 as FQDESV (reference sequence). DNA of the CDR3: TGTGCCAGCAGTAAACGGGTTCTTAGCACTGAAGCTTTCTTT. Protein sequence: CASSKRVLSTEAFF. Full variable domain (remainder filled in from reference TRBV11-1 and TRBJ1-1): EAEVAQSPRYKITEKSQAVAFWCDPISGHATLYWYRQILGQGPELLVQFQDESVVDDSQLPKDRFSAERLKGVDSTLKIQPAELGDSAMYLCASSKRVLSTEAFFGQGTRLTVV.

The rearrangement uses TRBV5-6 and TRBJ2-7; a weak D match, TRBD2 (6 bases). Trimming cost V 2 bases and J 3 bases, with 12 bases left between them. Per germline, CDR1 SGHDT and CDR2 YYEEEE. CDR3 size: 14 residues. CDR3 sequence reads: CASSLGLLNYEQYF. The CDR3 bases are TGTGCCAGCAGCTTAGGACTATTGAACTACGAGCAGTACTTC.

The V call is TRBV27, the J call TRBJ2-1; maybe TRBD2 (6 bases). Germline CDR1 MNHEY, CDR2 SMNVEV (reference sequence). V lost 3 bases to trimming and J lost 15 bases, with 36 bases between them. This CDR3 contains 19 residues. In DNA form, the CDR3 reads TGTGCCAGCAGTTTCCACCGGAGGGGACTCAGATATCACAATGAAGGTCTGTTCTTC. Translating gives CASSFHRRGLRYHNEGLFF.

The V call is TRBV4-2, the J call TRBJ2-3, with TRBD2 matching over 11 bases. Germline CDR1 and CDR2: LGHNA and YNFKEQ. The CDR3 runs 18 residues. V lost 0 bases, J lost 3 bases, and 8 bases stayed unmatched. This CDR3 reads CASSQEWASGRWTDTQYF. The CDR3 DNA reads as TGTGCCAGCAGCCAAGAGTGGGCTAGCGGGAGGTGGACAGATACGCAGTATTTT.

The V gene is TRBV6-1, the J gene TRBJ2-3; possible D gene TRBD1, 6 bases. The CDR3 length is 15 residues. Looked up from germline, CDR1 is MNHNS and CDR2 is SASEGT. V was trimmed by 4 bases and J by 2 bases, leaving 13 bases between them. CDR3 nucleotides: TGTGCCAGCAGTGCGTTACAGGGAACCACAGATACGCAGTATTTT. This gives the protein CASSALQGTTDTQYF.

The CDR3 DNA sequence: TGTGCCAGCTCATTGACCCGGGACAGGAGCTTGAATGCCTACGAGCAGTACTTC. Protein: CASSLTRDRSLNAYEQYF. This chain joins TRBV18 and TRBJ2-7; 8 nucleotides align to TRBD1. This CDR3 has 18 residues. Germline assignment: CDR1 KGHSH and CDR2 LQKENI. V was pared by 5 bases and J by 2 bases, with 17 bases of the junction left unmatched.

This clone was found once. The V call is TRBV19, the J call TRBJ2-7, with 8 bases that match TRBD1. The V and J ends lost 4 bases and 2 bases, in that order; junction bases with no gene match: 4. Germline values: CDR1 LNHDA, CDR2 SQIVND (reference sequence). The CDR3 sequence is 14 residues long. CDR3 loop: CASSRTGFPYEQYF. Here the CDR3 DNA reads TGTGCCAGTAGTAGGACAGGGTTTCCCTACGAGCAGTACTTC.

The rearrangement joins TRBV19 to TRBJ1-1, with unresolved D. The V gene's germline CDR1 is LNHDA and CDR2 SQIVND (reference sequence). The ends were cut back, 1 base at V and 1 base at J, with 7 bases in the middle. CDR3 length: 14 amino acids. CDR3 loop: CASSIGQQNTEAFF. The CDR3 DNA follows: TGTGCCAGTAGTATAGGTCAACAGAACACTGAAGCTTTCTTT. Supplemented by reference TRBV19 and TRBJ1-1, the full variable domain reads DGGITQSPKYLFRKEGQNVTLSCEQNLNHDAMYWYRQDPGQGLRLIYYSQIVNDFQKGDIAEGYSVSREKKESFPLTVTSAQKNPTAFYLCASSIGQQNTEAFFGQGTRLTVV.

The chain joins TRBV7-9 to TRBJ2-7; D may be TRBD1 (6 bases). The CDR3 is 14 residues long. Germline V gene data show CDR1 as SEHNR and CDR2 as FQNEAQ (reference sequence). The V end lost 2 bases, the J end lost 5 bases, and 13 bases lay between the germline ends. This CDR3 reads CASSLRQESNEQYF. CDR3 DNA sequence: TGTGCCAGCAGCTTACGACAGGAGTCAAACGAGCAGTACTTC.

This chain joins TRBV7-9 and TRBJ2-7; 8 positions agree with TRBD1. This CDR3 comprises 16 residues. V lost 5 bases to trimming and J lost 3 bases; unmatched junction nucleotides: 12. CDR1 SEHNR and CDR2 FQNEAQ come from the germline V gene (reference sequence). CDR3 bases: TGTGCCAGCAGCATCGCAGGGGGCGCAGGAGTCTACGAGCAGTACTTC. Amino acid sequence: CASSIAGGAGVYEQYF. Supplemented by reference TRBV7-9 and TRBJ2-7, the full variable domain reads DTGVSQNPRHKITKRGQNVTFRCDPISEHNRLYWYRQTLGQGPEFLTYFQNEAQLEKSRLLSDRFSAERPKGSFSTLEIQRTEQGDSAMYLCASSIAGGAGVYEQYFGPGTRLTVT.

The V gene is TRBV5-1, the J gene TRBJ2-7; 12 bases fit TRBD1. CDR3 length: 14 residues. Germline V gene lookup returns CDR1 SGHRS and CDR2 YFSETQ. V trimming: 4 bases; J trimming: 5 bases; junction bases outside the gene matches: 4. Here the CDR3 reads CASSGGQGAHEQYF. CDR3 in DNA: TGCGCCAGCAGCGGGGGACAGGGGGCGCACGAGCAGTACTTC.

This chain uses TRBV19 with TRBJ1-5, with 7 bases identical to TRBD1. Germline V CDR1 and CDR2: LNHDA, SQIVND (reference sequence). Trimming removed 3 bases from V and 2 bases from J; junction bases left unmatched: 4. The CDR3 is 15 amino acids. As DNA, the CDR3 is TGTGCCAGTAGTATTAGGGGGACAGGCAATCAGCCCCAGCATTTT. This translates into CASSIRGTGNQPQHF.

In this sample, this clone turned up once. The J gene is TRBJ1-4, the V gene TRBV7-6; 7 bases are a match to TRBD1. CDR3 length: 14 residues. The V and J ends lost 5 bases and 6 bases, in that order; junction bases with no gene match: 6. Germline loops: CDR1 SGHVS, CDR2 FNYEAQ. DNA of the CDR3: TGTGCCAGCAGCCAAGACAGGGACGATGAAAAACTGTTTTTT. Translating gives CASSQDRDDEKLFF.

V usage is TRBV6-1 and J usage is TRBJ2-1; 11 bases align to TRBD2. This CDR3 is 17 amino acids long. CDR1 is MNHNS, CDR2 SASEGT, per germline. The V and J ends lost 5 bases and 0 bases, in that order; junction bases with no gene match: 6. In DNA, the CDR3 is TGTGCCAGCAGTCAAGGACTAGCGGGTAGCTCCTACAATGAGCAGTTCTTC. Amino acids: CASSQGLAGSSYNEQFF.

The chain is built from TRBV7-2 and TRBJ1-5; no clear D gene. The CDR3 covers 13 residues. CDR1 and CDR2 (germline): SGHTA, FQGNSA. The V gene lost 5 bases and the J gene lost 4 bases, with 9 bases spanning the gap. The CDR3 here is CASSQQTNQPQHF. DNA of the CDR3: TGTGCCAGCAGCCAACAGACGAATCAGCCCCAGCATTTT.

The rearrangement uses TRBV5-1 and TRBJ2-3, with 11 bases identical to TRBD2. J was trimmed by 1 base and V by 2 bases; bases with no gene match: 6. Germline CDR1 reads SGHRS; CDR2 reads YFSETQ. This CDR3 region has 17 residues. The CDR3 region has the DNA TGCGCCAGCAGCTTCCTTAGCGGGAGGGCAGGCACAGATACGCAGTATTTT. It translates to CASSFLSGRAGTDTQYF. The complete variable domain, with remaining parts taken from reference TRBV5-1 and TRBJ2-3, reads KAGVTQTPRYLIKTRGQQVTLSCSPISGHRSVSWYQQTPGQGLQFLFEYFSETQRNKGNFPGRFSGRQFSNSRSEMNVSTLELGDSALYLCASSFLSGRAGTDTQYFGPGTRLTVL.

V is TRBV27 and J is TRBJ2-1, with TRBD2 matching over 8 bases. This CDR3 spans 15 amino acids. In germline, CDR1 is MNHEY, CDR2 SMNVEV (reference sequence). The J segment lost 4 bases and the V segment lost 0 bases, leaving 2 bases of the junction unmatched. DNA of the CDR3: TGTGCCAGCAGTTTATCTAGCGGGACTTACAATGAGCAGTTCTTC. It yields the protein CASSLSSGTYNEQFF.

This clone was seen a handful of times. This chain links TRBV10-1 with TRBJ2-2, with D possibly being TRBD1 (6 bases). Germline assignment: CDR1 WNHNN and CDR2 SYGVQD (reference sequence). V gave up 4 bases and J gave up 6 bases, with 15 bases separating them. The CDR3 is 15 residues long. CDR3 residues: CASSVQGMGAGELFF. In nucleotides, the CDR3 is TGCGCCAGCAGTGTTCAGGGGATGGGCGCCGGGGAGCTGTTTTTT.

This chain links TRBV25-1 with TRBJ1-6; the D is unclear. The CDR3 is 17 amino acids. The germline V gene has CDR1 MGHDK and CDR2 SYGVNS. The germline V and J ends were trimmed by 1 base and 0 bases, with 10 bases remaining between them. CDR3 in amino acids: CASSELHGSSYNSPLHF. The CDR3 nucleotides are TGTGCCAGCAGTGAATTACACGGGAGCTCCTATAATTCACCCCTCCACTTT. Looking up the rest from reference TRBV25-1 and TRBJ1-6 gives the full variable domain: EADIYQTPRYLVIGTGKKITLECSQTMGHDKMYWYQQDPGMELHLIHYSYGVNSTEKGDLSSESTVSRIRTEHFPLTLESARPSHTSQYLCASSELHGSSYNSPLHFGNGTRLTVT.

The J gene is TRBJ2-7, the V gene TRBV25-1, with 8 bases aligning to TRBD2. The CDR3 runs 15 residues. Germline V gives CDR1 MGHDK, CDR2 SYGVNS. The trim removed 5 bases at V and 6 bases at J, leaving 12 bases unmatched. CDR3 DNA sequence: TGTGCCAGCAGTTCCCTGGGCGGGGGGATCTCCGAGCAGTACTTC. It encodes CASSSLGGGISEQYF.

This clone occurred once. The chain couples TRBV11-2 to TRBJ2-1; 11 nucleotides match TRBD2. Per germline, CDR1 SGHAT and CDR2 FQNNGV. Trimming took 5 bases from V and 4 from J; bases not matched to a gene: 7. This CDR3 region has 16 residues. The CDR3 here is CASSGRLAGQYNEQFF. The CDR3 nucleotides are TGTGCCAGCAGCGGAAGACTAGCGGGGCAATACAATGAGCAGTTCTTC.